Reported below is one TCR beta chain. Its antigen remains unidentified. The study used healthy donors as controls matched for age and sex. This record belongs to a study of CD8 T cells in Susac syndrome. Roughly 0.45 to 1 ug RNA was reverse transcribed with random hexamers. Coverage of TCR beta CDR3 amplification by immunoSEQ multiplex PCR extended to 54 Vbeta and 13 Jbeta. TCRdb used MiXCR to reprocess the immunoSEQ multiplex PCR reads, holding one entry per CDR3 protein. In the table there are about 160,000 distinct CDR3 sequences, approximately 90% of which are singletons. General observations from the study: It was acknowledged by the study that relatively few individuals were included in its TCR sequencing and HLA analysis.

This TCR derives from a human donor in good health. Sequences were obtained from CD4+ T cells from PBMCs.

The CDR3 protein is CASSFSREGAGELFF. CDR3 in DNA: TGCGCCAGCAGCTTCTCCAGAGAGGGGGCCGGGGAGCTGTTTTTT. The chain uses TRBV5-1 and TRBJ2-2; D is possibly TRBD1 (6 bases). V was clipped by 2 bases and J by 6 bases, with 14 bases between them. Germline V gene data show CDR1 as SGHRS and CDR2 as YFSETQ. The CDR3 length is 15 residues.